Given below is one T cell receptor beta chain in context. This CDR3 spans 15 amino acids. Germline V gives CDR1 LNHNV, CDR2 YYDKDF (reference sequence). V lost 4 bases and J 2 bases, leaving 15 bases between the germline ends. The repertoire was sequenced with immunoSEQ multiplex PCR; TCRdb's copy has only in-frame clones and lacks some. The sample carries around 180,000 clones, 70% to 90% recorded once. The data originate from a study of blood T cell repertoires in COVID-19. This receptor was taken from a man aged 40-49 years with active or convalescent COVID-19. The V call is TRBV15, the J call TRBJ2-7, with D perhaps TRBD1 (7 bases). The sample was peripheral blood. In nucleotides, the CDR3 is TGTGCCACCAGCAAGGGGGGCGGGACAGCCTACGAGCAGTACTTC. Protein: CATSKGGGTAYEQYF.